What follows are 28 T cell receptor beta chains derived from one specimen sequenced in a study of CD8 T cells in ankylosing spondylitis. Study-wide findings and caveats: Seemingly distinctive of ankylosing spondylitis blood was a TCR beta motif formed by eight highly homologous variants.

The antigens of these receptors remain unknown. TCRdb recomputed calls from the 5' RACE reads with MiXCR, one row per CDR3 protein. The sample lists about 440,000 distinct CDR3 sequences, 17% seen once, with 0.85% to 1.3% in the top ten. Sequencing was done on a sample of blood, either unsorted or a sorted T cell fraction (not recorded which). The receptors stem from a male donor with ankylosing spondylitis.

The V and J genes are TRBV10-1 and TRBJ2-7, with 7 bases that match TRBD1. The CDR3 is 14 amino acids. Losses at the gene ends were 7 bases for V and 2 bases for J; bases not matched to a gene: 8. Germline V gene lookup returns CDR1 WNHNN and CDR2 SYGVQD (reference sequence). The CDR3 nucleotides are TGCGCCAGCACCACTAGGGACAGAGCCTACGAGCAGTACTTC. This encodes CASTTRDRAYEQYF.

Only a few counts were recorded for this clonotype. V gene TRBV4-2 combines with J gene TRBJ1-3; 8 nucleotides agree with TRBD1. The junction had 24 bases not matched to a gene; V was cut back by 6 bases and J by 8 bases. Per germline, CDR1 LGHNA and CDR2 YNFKEQ. The CDR3 extends over 19 amino acids. The CDR3 DNA follows: TGTGCCAGCAGTAATACCGGACAGGGTGGTTCTCGGTTCGGAGACACCATATATTTT. This codes for CASSNTGQGGSRFGDTIYF.

This clonotype was seen a handful of times. This chain uses TRBV11-2 with TRBJ2-1; 11 nucleotides line up with TRBD2. CDR3 size: 15 residues. The V segment lost 4 bases and the J segment 7 bases; nucleotides outside the gene matches: 6. CDR1 and CDR2 (germline): SGHAT, FQNNGV. This chain's CDR3 is CASSSTSGSLNEQFF. In DNA, the CDR3 is TGTGCCAGCAGCTCTACTAGCGGGAGTCTTAATGAGCAGTTCTTC.

The V call is TRBV13, the J call TRBJ2-3; TRBD2 agrees at 13 bases. There are 19 residues in the CDR3. From germline, CDR1 is PRHDT and CDR2 FYEKMQ (reference sequence). V shed 5 bases, J shed 1 base, and the junction held 12 bases outside the gene matches. The chain's CDR3 is CASSLNLLAGGQGTDTQYF. CDR3 nucleotides: TGTGCCAGCAGCCTAAACTTACTAGCGGGGGGGCAAGGCACAGATACGCAGTATTTT.

This clonotype was seen ten or more times. J is TRBJ1-6 and V is TRBV5-1; 8 bases are shared with TRBD1. Germline V gene data show CDR1 as SGHRS and CDR2 as YFSETQ. J gave up 8 bases and V 0 bases, and 7 bases lay outside the gene matches. This CDR3 is built from 16 residues. CDR3 region: CASSLAPGTGDSPLHF. DNA of the CDR3: TGCGCCAGCAGCTTGGCCCCCGGGACAGGAGATTCACCCCTCCACTTT.

The rearrangement links TRBV10-3 to TRBJ1-5; 9 bases match TRBD1. Looked up from germline, CDR1 is ENHRY and CDR2 is SYGVKD. The CDR3 length is 16 residues. The V gene end was trimmed by 2 bases and the J gene end by 9 bases; junction bases not matched to a gene: 11. CDR3 in amino acids: CAISETGGAGMGPQHF. The DNA for the CDR3 is TGTGCCATCAGTGAGACAGGGGGCGCCGGCATGGGGCCCCAGCATTTT.

The chain combines TRBV5-1 with TRBJ1-1, with 7 bases aligning to TRBD1. With V trimmed by 5 bases and J by 0 bases, 10 bases remained unmatched. CDR3 size: 16 residues. The V gene's germline CDR1 is SGHRS and CDR2 YFSETQ. CDR3 sequence: CASRGGTATLNTEAFF. The CDR3 coding sequence is TGCGCCAGCAGAGGGGGGACAGCCACGTTGAACACTGAAGCTTTCTTT.

The sample holds a few counts of this clonotype. CDR3 region: CASSFQPSEAFF. Written as DNA, the CDR3 is TGTGCCAGCAGCTTTCAGCCTAGTGAAGCTTTCTTT. The chain employs TRBV11-2 and TRBJ1-1, with D uncertain. There are 12 residues in the CDR3. CDR1 is SGHAT, CDR2 FQNNGV, per germline. V was cut by 3 bases and J by 7 bases, with 9 bases left in between.

The V and J genes are TRBV10-3 and TRBJ2-2; TRBD2 is a possible D gene (7 bases). Trimming cost V 10 bases and J 2 bases, with 14 bases left between them. CDR1 and CDR2 (germline): ENHRY, SYGVKD. CDR3 length: 14 amino acids. The CDR3 loop is CATKGGPNTGELFF. In nucleotides, the CDR3 is TGTGCCACCAAGGGGGGGCCCAACACCGGGGAGCTGTTTTTT.

The V gene is TRBV12-3 or TRBV12-4, the J gene TRBJ1-6; no clear D gene. This CDR3 has 14 residues. With 6 bases removed from V and 8 bases from J, the gap between germline ends came to 14 bases. The CDR3 is CASRLGLSDSPLHF. For the CDR3, the DNA is TGTGCCAGCAGGCTCGGTCTTAGTGATTCACCCCTCCACTTT.

This clonotype was counted only a few times. CDR3 sequence (DNA): TGCAGTGCTAGAGATCCAGCGGCGAGGGATGAGCAGTTCTTC. Translation: CSARDPAARDEQFF. This chain links TRBV20-1 with TRBJ2-1; D might be TRBD2 (5 bases). The CDR3 totals 14 residues. In germline, CDR1 is DFQATT, CDR2 SNEGSKA (reference sequence). V lost 0 bases, J lost 8 bases, and 14 bases lay in between.

This clonotype was observed a handful of times. The rearrangement uses TRBV20-1 and TRBJ1-5; 9 bases map to TRBD1. The ends lost 2 bases at V and 2 bases at J; junction bases unmatched: 7. The CDR3 loop spans 16 amino acids. CDR1 is DFQATT, CDR2 SNEGSKA, per germline (reference sequence). CDR3 amino acids: CSARRGDRVGNQPQHF. The DNA of the CDR3 is TGCAGTGCTAGACGGGGGGACAGGGTCGGCAATCAGCCCCAGCATTTT.

V usage is TRBV13 and J usage is TRBJ1-1; TRBD1 might be the D (5 bases). CDR3 size: 15 residues. Germline V CDR1 and CDR2: PRHDT, FYEKMQ (reference sequence). V lost 3 bases and J 3 bases, leaving 14 bases between the germline ends. CDR3 sequence reads: CASSLVGQGDTEAFF. CDR3 sequence (DNA): TGTGCCAGCAGCTTGGTGGGTCAAGGGGACACTGAAGCTTTCTTT.

In this sample, this clonotype turned up many times. The chain carries TRBV10-3 and TRBJ2-7; 9 bases fit TRBD1. Trimming at V came to 3 bases and at J to 5 bases, leaving 8 bases not matched to a gene. The CDR3 totals 15 residues. Germline CDR1 reads ENHRY; CDR2 reads SYGVKD. The CDR3 region is CAISDRGQGSHEQYF. In DNA form, the CDR3 reads TGTGCCATCAGTGATAGAGGACAGGGGAGCCACGAGCAGTACTTC.

This clonotype came up a few times. The DNA of the CDR3 is TGTGCTAGTGGTTTGGAGAACAGGGTCACTGAAGCTTTCTTT. It is translated as CASGLENRVTEAFF. The V gene is TRBV12-5, the J gene TRBJ1-1; perhaps TRBD1 as D (6 bases). Between the trimmed V and J ends, which lost 1 base and 4 bases, there was a span of 10 bases. Germline V gives CDR1 LGHNT, CDR2 FRNRAP. CDR3 size: 14 residues.

This clonotype has a single count. The genes are TRBV6-1 and TRBJ1-1; a weak D match, TRBD1 (6 bases). Germline V gene data show CDR1 as MNHNS and CDR2 as SASEGT. Between the trimmed V and J ends, which lost 6 bases and 2 bases, there was a span of 10 bases. This CDR3 is built from 13 residues. The CDR3 is CASRGQQNTEAFF. The CDR3 coding sequence is TGTGCCAGCAGAGGACAGCAAAACACTGAAGCTTTCTTT.

The genes are TRBV10-2 and TRBJ2-3; 12 bases align to TRBD2. The CDR3 extends over 16 amino acids. CDR1 WSHSY and CDR2 SAAADI come from the germline V gene. The V gene end was trimmed by 6 bases and the J gene end by 6 bases; junction bases not matched to a gene: 10. CDR3 amino acids: CASSRGLAGGRDTQYF. CDR3 DNA: TGCGCCAGCAGCCGGGGGCTAGCGGGAGGGAGGGATACGCAGTATTTT.

The chain combines TRBV12-3 or TRBV12-4 with TRBJ1-6; 9 bases line up with TRBD1. V was pared by 8 bases and J by 10 bases, with 9 bases of the junction left unmatched. This CDR3 region has 14 residues. The chain's CDR3 is CASAPRDRASPLHF. The CDR3 nucleotides are TGTGCCAGCGCCCCCCGGGACAGGGCCTCACCCCTCCACTTT.

There are a few counts of this clonotype. The chain uses TRBV6-6 and TRBJ2-7; D gene ambiguous. Per the germline V gene, CDR1 is MNHNY and CDR2 is SVGAGI (reference sequence). This CDR3 comprises 13 residues. V was shortened by 2 bases and J by 3 bases, with 8 bases between the two germline ends. CDR3 sequence: CASSYRPGYEQYF. The CDR3, as DNA: TGTGCCAGCAGTTACCGCCCAGGCTACGAGCAGTACTTC.

The rearrangement joins TRBV12-3 or TRBV12-4 to TRBJ1-1; no reliable D call. There are 14 residues in the CDR3. V was cut by 3 bases and J by 3 bases, with 11 bases left in between. The CDR3 sequence is CASSFGRTDTEAFF. The CDR3, as DNA: TGTGCCAGCAGTTTCGGCAGAACCGACACTGAAGCTTTCTTT.

In its sample, this clonotype was seen a few times. This rearrangement joins TRBV7-6 to TRBJ2-5; the D gene is possibly TRBD1 (5 bases). The germline gives CDR1 SGHVS, CDR2 FNYEAQ. This CDR3 has 16 amino acids. V was clipped by 1 base and J by 7 bases, with 19 bases between them. The CDR3 bases are TGTGCCAGCAGCTTAGGGGCCCTGGCGGTTCAGGGGACCCAGTACTTC. This codes for CASSLGALAVQGTQYF. Full variable domain (outside the CDR3, taken from reference TRBV7-6 and TRBJ2-5): GAGVSQSPRYKVTKRGQDVALRCDPISGHVSLYWYRQALGQGPEFLTYFNYEAQQDKSGLPNDRFSAERPEGSISTLTIQRTEQRDSAMYRCASSLGALAVQGTQYFGPGTRLLVL.

The chain joins TRBV5-1 to TRBJ2-2; TRBD1 is a possible D gene (6 bases). In germline, CDR1 is SGHRS, CDR2 YFSETQ. Trimming removed 7 bases at V and 4 bases at J, with 26 bases between. The CDR3 runs 18 residues. This CDR3 is CASLKQGSGSRGTGELFF. The CDR3 DNA sequence: TGCGCCAGCCTAAAACAGGGATCGGGATCCAGGGGCACCGGGGAGCTGTTTTTT.

The chain combines TRBV18 with TRBJ1-4, with D unresolved. Between the trimmed V and J ends, which lost 1 base and 5 bases, there was a span of 11 bases. CDR3 size: 15 residues. Germline V gene lookup returns CDR1 KGHSH and CDR2 LQKENI. Here the CDR3 reads CASSPRSLKNEKLFF. The CDR3 DNA follows: TGTGCCAGCTCACCACGGAGTCTAAAGAATGAAAAACTGTTTTTT.

V usage is TRBV6-1 and J usage is TRBJ2-5; 9 nucleotides line up with TRBD1. J gave up 5 bases and V 5 bases, and 12 bases lay outside the gene matches. CDR1 and CDR2 from the germline V gene are MNHNS and SASEGT. The CDR3 spans 16 residues. CDR3 region: CASSRPGTGIRETQYF. Here the CDR3 DNA reads TGTGCCAGCAGTCGTCCCGGGACAGGGATTAGGGAGACCCAGTACTTC.

This clonotype was found many times. This chain joins TRBV7-8 and TRBJ1-6, with TRBD1 matching over 9 bases. Germline V gene data show CDR1 as SGHVS and CDR2 as FQNEAQ. The CDR3 length is 15 residues. After removal of 5 bases from V and 8 bases from J, the junction contained 7 bases not matched to a gene. CDR3 bases: TGTGCCAGCAGCCAATATACAGGGGGCTATTCACCCCTCCACTTT. It specifies CASSQYTGGYSPLHF.

CDR3 sequence reads: CSARAGRDNEQFF. DNA of the CDR3: TGCAGTGCTAGGGCAGGGCGCGACAATGAGCAGTTCTTC. This sequence joins TRBV20-1 and TRBJ2-1, with D possibly TRBD1 on 5 matching bases. Looked up from germline, CDR1 is DFQATT and CDR2 is SNEGSKA (reference sequence). Between the trimmed V and J ends, which lost 3 bases and 5 bases, there was a span of 11 bases. The CDR3 length is 13 residues.

This clonotype was detected only a few times. The chain has TRBV12-5 and TRBJ2-2; D may match TRBD1 or TRBD2 (5 bases each). The CDR3 runs to 12 residues. Germline V gene sequence: CDR1 LGHNT, CDR2 FRNRAP. V lost 11 bases and J 3 bases, leaving 10 bases between the germline ends. CDR3 protein: CALREHTGELFF. Here the CDR3 DNA reads TGTGCTCTCAGGGAGCACACCGGGGAGCTGTTTTTT.

V gene TRBV30 combines with J gene TRBJ1-2; no firm D call. The germline V gene encodes CDR1 GTSNPN and CDR2 SVGIG (reference sequence). The CDR3 sequence is 13 residues long. V gave up 2 bases and J gave up 2 bases, with 9 bases separating them. CDR3 coding DNA: TGTGCCTGGAGTAAGGAGTTGAACTATGGCTACACCTTC. Translating gives CAWSKELNYGYTF.